This T cell receptor beta chain was recorded in a study of shared clonotypes between healthy human individuals. Findings and limits, study-wide: Only blood was sampled; tissue repertoires likely differ.

Germline V gives CDR1 SGHNT, CDR2 YYREEE (reference sequence). The CDR3 spans 15 residues. Trimming pared 0 bases from V and 4 bases from J, leaving 11 bases between. The assay ran at deep level. This table comes from immunoSEQ multiplex PCR, and its TCRdb copy is limited to in-frame clones, with some not included. Of roughly 1,500,000 clones listed, about 98.5% are singletons. Remarks on this clone: Its antigen is not identified.

Source material: naive CD4+ T cells sorted from blood. Subset described: CD45RA+ positively selected. This chain uses TRBV5-4 with TRBJ2-1, with D unclear. This TCR derives from a man younger than 40 in good health. The CDR3 sequence: CASSLAGRPYNEQFF. The DNA for the CDR3 is TGTGCCAGCAGCTTGGCCGGACGCCCATACAATGAGCAGTTCTTC.